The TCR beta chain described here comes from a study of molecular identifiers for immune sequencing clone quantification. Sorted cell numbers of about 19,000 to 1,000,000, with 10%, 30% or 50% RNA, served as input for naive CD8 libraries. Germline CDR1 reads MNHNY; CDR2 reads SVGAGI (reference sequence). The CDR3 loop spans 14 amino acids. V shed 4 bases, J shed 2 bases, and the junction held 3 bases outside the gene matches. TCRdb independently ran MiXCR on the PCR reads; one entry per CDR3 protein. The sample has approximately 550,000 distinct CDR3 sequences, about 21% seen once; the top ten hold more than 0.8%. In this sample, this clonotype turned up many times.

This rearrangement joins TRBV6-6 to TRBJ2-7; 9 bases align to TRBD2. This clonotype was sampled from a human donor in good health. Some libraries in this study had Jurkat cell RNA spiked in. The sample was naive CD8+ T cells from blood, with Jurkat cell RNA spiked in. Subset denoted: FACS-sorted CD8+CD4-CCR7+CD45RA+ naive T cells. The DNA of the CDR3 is TGTGCCAGCAGTTGGGCGGGAGGGCCCTACGAGCAGTACTTC. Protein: CASSWAGGPYEQYF.